The sequence of this T cell receptor beta chain was determined in a study of T cells in Graves' hyperthyroidism and ophthalmopathy. Amplification of TCR beta CDR3 regions was performed using RNA transcripts as template. In the first-round RT-PCR of the TCR CDR3, the HTBI primer set was used. TCRdb reprocessed the multiplex PCR reads with MiXCR, giving one entry per CDR3 protein. The sample lists hundreds of thousands of distinct CDR3 sequences; 14% were seen once. The sample holds many counts of this clonotype. Germline V gives CDR1 MDHEN, CDR2 SYDVKM. V shed 4 bases and J shed 5 bases, with 18 bases lying between them. The CDR3 is 15 amino acids.

Sequenced: blood. The chain employs TRBV28 and TRBJ2-7, with D perhaps TRBD2 (6 bases). This receptor was identified in a woman in her late teens or twenties with Graves' hyperthyroidism. The CDR3 reads CASSSPGGVRNEQYF. The CDR3 DNA reads as TGTGCCAGCAGTTCTCCGGGCGGGGTTCGGAACGAGCAGTACTTC.